A selection of T cell receptor beta chains follows, all from one sample in a study of molecular identifiers for immune sequencing clone quantification. MiXCR, applied by TCRdb to the PCR reads, yields one record per CDR3 protein. Of about 640,000 distinct CDR3 sequences in the sample, about 20% were seen once. Source material: naive CD8+ T cells from blood, with Jurkat cell RNA spiked in. Receptor source: a human donor in good health. Some libraries in this study had Jurkat cell RNA spiked in. Both conserved end residues are part of each CDR3. The D gene is left open where the match is weak. Expanded clones are given a class, and other clones once, few, many or no size at all.

j_gene,v_gene,d_gene,abundance,CDR3nt,CDR3aa
TRBJ2-5,TRBV4-3,TRBD2,NA,TGCGCCAGCAGCCAAGGATCAGCGGGGGGTGAGACCCAGTACTTC,CASSQGSAGGETQYF
TRBJ2-7,TRBV5-1,TRBD2,many,TGCGCCAGCAGCATCGGGACTAGCGGGCGCTCCTACGAGCAGTACTTC,CASSIGTSGRSYEQYF
TRBJ2-7,TRBV5-4,NA,many,TGTGCCAGCAGCTTGGACGCAGGGACGCCCGAGCAGTACTTC,CASSLDAGTPEQYF
TRBJ1-1,TRBV5-1,NA,NA,TGCGCCGGCAGTGACGGGACCCATAACACTGAAGCTTTCTTT,CAGSDGTHNTEAFF
TRBJ1-1,TRBV20-1,NA,few,TGCAGTGCTTTTGAGGGGGCTGAAGCTTTCTTT,CSAFEGAEAFF
TRBJ2-2,TRBV5-6,TRBD2,few,TGTGCCAGCAGATATAAGACTAGCGGGAGGAACACCGGGGAGCTGTTTTTT,CASRYKTSGRNTGELFF
TRBJ1-1,TRBV5-1,NA,many,TGCGCCAGCAGCTTGGGCGGGGGAAACACTGAAGCTTTCTTT,CASSLGGGNTEAFF
TRBJ2-3,TRBV4-3,NA,NA,TGCGCCAGCAGCCAAGAGGGGGCCCCGTGGAGCACAGATACGCAGTATTTT,CASSQEGAPWSTDTQYF
TRBJ1-1,TRBV28,NA,many,TGTGCCAGCAGTCAAATGGGGGGTGAAGCTTTCTTT,CASSQMGGEAFF
TRBJ2-7,TRBV5-6,TRBD2,few,TGTGCCAGCAGCTTGGGCGGGAGTCCTTACGAGCAGTACTTC,CASSLGGSPYEQYF
TRBJ2-5,TRBV27,TRBD2,few,TGTGCCAGCGGCCGAGCGGGAGTTACTTTTATAGAGACCCAGTACTTC,CASGRAGVTFIETQYF
TRBJ1-5,TRBV30,NA,few,TGTGCCTGGAGTCCAGGGTTTCAGCCCCAGCATTTT,CAWSPGFQPQHF
TRBJ2-3,TRBV6-5,NA,many,TGTGCCAGCAGTTACCACAGGGTAACGAAGACAGATACGCAGTATTTT,CASSYHRVTKTDTQYF
TRBJ2-3,TRBV25-1,TRBD2,many,TGTGCCAGTCAAATTATGGGGCTAGCGGGAGGAGATACGCAGTATTTT,CASQIMGLAGGDTQYF
TRBJ2-2,TRBV2,TRBD2,NA,TGTGCCAGCAGTGAACGGAGCGGGAGGGGCACCGGGGAGCTGTTTTTT,CASSERSGRGTGELFF
TRBJ2-7,TRBV29-1,TRBD2,few,TGCAGCGCGTGGGGGGGAGGCTACGTGCAGTACTTC,CSAWGGGYVQYF
TRBJ2-5,TRBV9,NA,few,TGTGCCAGCAGCCCCCGGGACTTTCAAGAGACCCAGTACTTC,CASSPRDFQETQYF
TRBJ1-1,TRBV7-9,NA,many,TGTGCCAGCAGCTTAGCCGGCACTGAAGCTTTCTTT,CASSLAGTEAFF
TRBJ2-7,TRBV15,TRBD2,NA,TGTGCCACCAGCAGAGGGTGGGGGACTAGCGGGAGCGAGCAGTACTTC,CATSRGWGTSGSEQYF
TRBJ2-1,TRBV19,NA,few,TGTGCCAGTAGTATCGGCAGCCCCTACAATGAGCAGTTCTTC,CASSIGSPYNEQFF
TRBJ2-3,TRBV7-6,TRBD2,NA,TGTGCCAGCAGCTTAGCGGTCGGGGGACTAGCGGCCCTTCCGGATACGCAGTATTTT,CASSLAVGGLAALPDTQYF
TRBJ2-5,TRBV30,NA,many,TGTGCCTGGAGTACAGGACTGGAAGAGACCCAGTACTTC,CAWSTGLEETQYF
TRBJ1-1,TRBV5-3,TRBD1,few,TGTGCCAGCAGCTTAGAGGGACAGTTGCCCTGGGTCGTGAACACTGAAGCTTTCTTT,CASSLEGQLPWVVNTEAFF
TRBJ1-3,TRBV4-1,NA,NA,TGCGCCAGCAGCCAAGGGGAGGGGATCTCACCCGACTCTGGAAACACCATATATTTT,CASSQGEGISPDSGNTIYF
TRBJ2-3,TRBV7-9,NA,many,TGTGCCAGCACCGAAGATGGCAGGTTCACAGATACGCAGTATTTT,CASTEDGRFTDTQYF
TRBJ1-3,TRBV29-1,TRBD1,many,TGCAGCGCTCGACAGGGAAACTCTGGAAACACCATATATTTT,CSARQGNSGNTIYF
TRBJ1-1,TRBV7-9,TRBD1,many,TGTGCCAGCACCTGGGACAGGACTAACACTGAAGCTTTCTTT,CASTWDRTNTEAFF
TRBJ1-4,TRBV5-1,TRBD1,many,TGCGCCAGCAGCTTGTGGCAGGGGGACGAAAAACTGTTTTTT,CASSLWQGDEKLFF
TRBJ2-7,TRBV19,TRBD1,few,TGTGCCACCGCCTGGACAGGGGACGGCGAGCAGTACTTC,CATAWTGDGEQYF